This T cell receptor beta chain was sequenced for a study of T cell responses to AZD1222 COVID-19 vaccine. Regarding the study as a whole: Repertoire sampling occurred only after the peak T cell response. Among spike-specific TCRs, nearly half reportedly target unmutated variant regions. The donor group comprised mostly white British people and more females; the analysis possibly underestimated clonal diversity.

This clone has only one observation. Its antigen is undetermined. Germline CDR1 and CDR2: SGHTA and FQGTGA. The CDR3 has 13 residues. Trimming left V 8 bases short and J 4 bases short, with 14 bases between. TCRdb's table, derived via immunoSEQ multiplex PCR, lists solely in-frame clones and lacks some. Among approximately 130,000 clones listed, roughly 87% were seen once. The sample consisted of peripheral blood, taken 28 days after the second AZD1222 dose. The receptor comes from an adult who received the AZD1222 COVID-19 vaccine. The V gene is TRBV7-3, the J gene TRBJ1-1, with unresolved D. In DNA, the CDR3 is TGTGCCAGCGGGAGTGGAAGTGGCACTGAAGCTTTCTTT. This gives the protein CASGSGSGTEAFF.